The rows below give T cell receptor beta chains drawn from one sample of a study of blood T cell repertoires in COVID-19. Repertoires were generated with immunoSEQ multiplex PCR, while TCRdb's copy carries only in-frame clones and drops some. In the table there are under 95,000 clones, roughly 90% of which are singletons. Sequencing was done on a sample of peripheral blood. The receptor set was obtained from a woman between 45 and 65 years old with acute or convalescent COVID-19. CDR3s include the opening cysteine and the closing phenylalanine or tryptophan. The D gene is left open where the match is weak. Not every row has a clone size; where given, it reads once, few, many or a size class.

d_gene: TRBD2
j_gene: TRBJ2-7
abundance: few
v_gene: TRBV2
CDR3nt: TGTGCCAGATCCGGGGACTACCCCTACGAGCAGTACTTC
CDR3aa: CARSGDYPYEQYF

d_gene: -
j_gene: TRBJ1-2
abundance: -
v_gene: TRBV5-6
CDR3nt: TGTGCCAGCGCTACGGGAGGACGCGCGCTCTATGGCTACACCTTC
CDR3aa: CASATGGRALYGYTF

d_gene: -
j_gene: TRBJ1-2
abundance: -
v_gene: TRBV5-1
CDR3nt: TGCGCCAGCAGCTTGGACAGGTTAAGTGGCTACACCTTC
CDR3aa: CASSLDRLSGYTF

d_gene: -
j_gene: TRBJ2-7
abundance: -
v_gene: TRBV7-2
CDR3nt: TGTGCCAGCAGCTTAGGGCGGGTCTACGAGCAGTACTTC
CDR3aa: CASSLGRVYEQYF

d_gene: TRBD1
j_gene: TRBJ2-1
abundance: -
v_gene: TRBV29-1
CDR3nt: TGCAGCGTTGGACAGGGGAGGAATGAGCAGTTCTTC
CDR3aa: CSVGQGRNEQFF

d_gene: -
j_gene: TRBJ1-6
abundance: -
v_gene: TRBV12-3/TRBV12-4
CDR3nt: TGTGCCAGCAGAAACCTCATGATGCGCCTCCACTTT
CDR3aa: CASRNLMMRLHF

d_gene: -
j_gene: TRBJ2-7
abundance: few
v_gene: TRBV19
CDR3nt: TGTGCCAGTAAAAGGGGCTACGAGCAGTACTTC
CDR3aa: CASKRGYEQYF

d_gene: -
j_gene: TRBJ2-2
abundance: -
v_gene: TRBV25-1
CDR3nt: TGTGCCAGCAGTGAATCGCTAGGGAACACCGGGGAGCTGTTTTTT
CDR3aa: CASSESLGNTGELFF

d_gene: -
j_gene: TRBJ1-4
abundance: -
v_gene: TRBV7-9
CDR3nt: TGTGCCAGCAGCTCGGGGGGCGCAGGGGAAAAACTGTTTTTT
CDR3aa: CASSSGGAGEKLFF

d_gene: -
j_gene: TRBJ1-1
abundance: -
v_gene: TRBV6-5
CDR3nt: TGTGCCAGCGCTGGGGGCGAAGCTTTCTTT
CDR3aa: CASAGGEAFF

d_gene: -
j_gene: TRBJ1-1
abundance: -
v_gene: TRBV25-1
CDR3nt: TGTGCCAGCAGTGAACAATACCCGCGAGGGCAGACTTTCTTT
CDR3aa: CASSEQYPRGQTFF

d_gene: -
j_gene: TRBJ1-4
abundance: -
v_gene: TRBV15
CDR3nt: TGTGCCACCAGCAGAGTACGAGGGGGTCGTGAAAAACTGTTTTTT
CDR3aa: CATSRVRGGREKLFF

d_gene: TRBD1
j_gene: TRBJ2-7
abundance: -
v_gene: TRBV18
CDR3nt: TGTGCCAGCTCCCGGGACAGGCAGTACGAGCAGTACTTC
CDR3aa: CASSRDRQYEQYF

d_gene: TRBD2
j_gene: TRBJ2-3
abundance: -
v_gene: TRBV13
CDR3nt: TGTGCCAGCAGCTCCAAGCGGGGGGGCCTAACTCTTACAGATACGCAGTATTTT
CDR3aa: CASSSKRGGLTLTDTQYF

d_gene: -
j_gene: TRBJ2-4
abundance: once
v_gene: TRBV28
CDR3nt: TGTGCCACCCAGGGGTTAGCCAAAAACATTCAGTACTTC
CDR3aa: CATQGLAKNIQYF

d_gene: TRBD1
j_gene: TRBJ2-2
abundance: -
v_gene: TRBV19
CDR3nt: TGTGCCAGTAGTGGGACAGGGGCGAACACCGGGGAGCTGTTTTTT
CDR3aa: CASSGTGANTGELFF

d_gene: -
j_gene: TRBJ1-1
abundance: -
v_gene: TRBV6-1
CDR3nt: TGTGCCAGCAGTGTGCAGGGGTTTGAATTGGGCGGCACTGAAGCTTTCTTT
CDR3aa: CASSVQGFELGGTEAFF

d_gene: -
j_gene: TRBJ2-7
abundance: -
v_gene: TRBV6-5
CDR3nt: TGTGCCACCTTAAGTCCAGTTCCCTACGAGCAGTACTTC
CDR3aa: CATLSPVPYEQYF

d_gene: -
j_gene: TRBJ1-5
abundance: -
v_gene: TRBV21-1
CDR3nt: TGTGCCAGCAGCGACAGGAGTTATCAGCCCCAGCATTTT
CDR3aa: CASSDRSYQPQHF

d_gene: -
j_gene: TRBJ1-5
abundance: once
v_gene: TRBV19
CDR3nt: TGTGCCAGTAGTGCCAGCCCCGGGGGAATCAGCAATCAGCCCCAGCATTTT
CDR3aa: CASSASPGGISNQPQHF

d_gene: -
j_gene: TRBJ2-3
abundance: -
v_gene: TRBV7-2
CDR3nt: TGTGCCAGCAGCTCTCCTCCAGATACGCAGTATTTT
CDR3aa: CASSSPPDTQYF

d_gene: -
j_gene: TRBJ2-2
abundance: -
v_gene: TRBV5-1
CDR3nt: TGCGCCAGCAGCGGGATCAGGGGCGCCGGGGAGCTGTTTTTT
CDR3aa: CASSGIRGAGELFF

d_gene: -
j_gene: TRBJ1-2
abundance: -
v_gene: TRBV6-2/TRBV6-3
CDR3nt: TGTGCCAGCAGTTCGGACAGCTTAGGCTACACCTTC
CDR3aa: CASSSDSLGYTF

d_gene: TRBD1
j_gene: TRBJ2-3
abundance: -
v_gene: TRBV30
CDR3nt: TGTGCCTGGAGTCCCCCGGGACAGGGGCAGCGAGATACGCAGTATTTT
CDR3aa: CAWSPPGQGQRDTQYF

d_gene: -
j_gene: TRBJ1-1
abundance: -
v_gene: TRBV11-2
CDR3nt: TGTGCCAGCAGCTTTGTTTTGACAGGCCCGAACACTGAAGCTTTCTTT
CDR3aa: CASSFVLTGPNTEAFF

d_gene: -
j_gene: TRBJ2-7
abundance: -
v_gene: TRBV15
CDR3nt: TGTGCCACCAGCAGAGATTTGGGGGGAATTTCCCACGAGCAGTACTTC
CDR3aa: CATSRDLGGISHEQYF

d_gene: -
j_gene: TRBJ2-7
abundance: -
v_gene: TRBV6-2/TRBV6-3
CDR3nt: TGTGCCAGCAGTTCCACCGGGTCCTACGAGCAGTACTTC
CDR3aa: CASSSTGSYEQYF

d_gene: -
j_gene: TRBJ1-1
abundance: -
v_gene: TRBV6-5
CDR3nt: TGTGCCAGCAGCCCAGACAGGCGACAGACTGAAGCTTTCTTT
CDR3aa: CASSPDRRQTEAFF

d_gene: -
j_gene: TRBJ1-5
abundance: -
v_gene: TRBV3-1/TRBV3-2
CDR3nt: TGTGCCAGCAGCCAAGGTCAGGGCCCCAATCAGCCCCAGCATTTT
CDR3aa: CASSQGQGPNQPQHF

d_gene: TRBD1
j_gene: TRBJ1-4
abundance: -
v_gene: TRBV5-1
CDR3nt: TGCGCCAGCAGCTCGTTACAGGGGGCAAGTGAAAAACTGTTTTTT
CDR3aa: CASSSLQGASEKLFF

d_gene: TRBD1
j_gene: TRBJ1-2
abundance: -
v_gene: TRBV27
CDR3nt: TGTGCCAGCAGTCTAGACAGGGGAATGGGCGGCTACACCTTC
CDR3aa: CASSLDRGMGGYTF

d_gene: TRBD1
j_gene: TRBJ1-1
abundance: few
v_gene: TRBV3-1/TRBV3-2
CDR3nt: TGTGCCAGCAGACGACAGGGTGACACTGAAGCTTTCTTT
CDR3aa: CASRRQGDTEAFF

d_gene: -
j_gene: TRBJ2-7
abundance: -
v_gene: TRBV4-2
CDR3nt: TGTGCCAGCAGCCAAGGGGCCGGTATAGGCGTCTACGAGCAGTACTTC
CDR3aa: CASSQGAGIGVYEQYF

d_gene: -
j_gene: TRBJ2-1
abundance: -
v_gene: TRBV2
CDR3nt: TGTGCCAGCAGGTCAACAGGGAGCCTATACAATGAGCAGTTCTTC
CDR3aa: CASRSTGSLYNEQFF

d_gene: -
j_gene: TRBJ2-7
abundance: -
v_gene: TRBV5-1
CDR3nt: TGCGCCAGCAGCTTGGAAGGGAGTAGCTCCTACGAGCAGTACTTC
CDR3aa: CASSLEGSSSYEQYF

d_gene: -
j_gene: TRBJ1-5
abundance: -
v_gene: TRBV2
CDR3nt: TGTGCCAGCAGTGTTAACAGGGCGGGCAATCAGCCCCAGCATTTT
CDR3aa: CASSVNRAGNQPQHF

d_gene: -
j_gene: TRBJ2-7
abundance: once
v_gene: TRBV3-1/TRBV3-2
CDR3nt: TGTGCCAGCAGCCAAGAGGCCCCCTCCTACGAGCAGTACTTC
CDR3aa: CASSQEAPSYEQYF

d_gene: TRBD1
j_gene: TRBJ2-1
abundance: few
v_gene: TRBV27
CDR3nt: TGTGCCAGCAGTTGGGACAGACTAAGCTCCTACAATGAGCAGTTCTTC
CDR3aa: CASSWDRLSSYNEQFF

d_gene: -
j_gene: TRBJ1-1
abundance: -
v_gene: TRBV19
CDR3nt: TGTGCCAGCTCAAACGTGGCGGACACTGAAGCTTTCTTT
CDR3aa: CASSNVADTEAFF

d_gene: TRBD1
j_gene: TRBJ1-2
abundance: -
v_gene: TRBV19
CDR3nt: TGTGCCAGTAGATCCGGGAGACAGGGTACTTCTGGCTACACCTTC
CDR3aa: CASRSGRQGTSGYTF

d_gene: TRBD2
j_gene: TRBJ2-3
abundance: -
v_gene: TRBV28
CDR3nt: TGTGCCAGCAGTTTAGGGACTAGCGGGACAGATACGCAGTATTTT
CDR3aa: CASSLGTSGTDTQYF

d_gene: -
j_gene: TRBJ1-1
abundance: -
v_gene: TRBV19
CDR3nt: TGTGCCAGTAGTTTCGACAGGTCGAACACTGAAGCTTTCTTT
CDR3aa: CASSFDRSNTEAFF

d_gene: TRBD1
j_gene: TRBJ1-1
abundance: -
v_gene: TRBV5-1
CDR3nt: TGCGCCAGCAGCTTACAGGGGCCAGGAAACACTGAAGCTTTCTTT
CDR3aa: CASSLQGPGNTEAFF

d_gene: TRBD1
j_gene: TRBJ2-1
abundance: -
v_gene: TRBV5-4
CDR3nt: TGTGCCAGCAGCCCGAAGACAGGGAACGTCCACAATGAGCAGTTCTTC
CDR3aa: CASSPKTGNVHNEQFF

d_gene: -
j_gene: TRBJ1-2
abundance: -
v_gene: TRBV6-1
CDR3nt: TGTGCCAGCAGTGAAGGGACTGGCTCCTTCTATGGCTACACCTTC
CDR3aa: CASSEGTGSFYGYTF

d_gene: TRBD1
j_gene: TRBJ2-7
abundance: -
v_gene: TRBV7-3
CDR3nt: TGTGCCAGCAGCCCAGACAGGGGGGCAATCTACGAGCAGTACTTC
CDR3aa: CASSPDRGAIYEQYF

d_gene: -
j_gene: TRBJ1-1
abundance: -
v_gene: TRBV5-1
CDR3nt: TGCGCCAGCAGTCTAGGGGCAGGGTCGAACACTGAAGCTTTCTTT
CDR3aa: CASSLGAGSNTEAFF

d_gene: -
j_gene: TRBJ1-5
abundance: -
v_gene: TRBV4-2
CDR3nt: TGTGCCAGCAGCCCTAACAGGGTTACGAATCAGCCCCAGCATTTT
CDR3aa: CASSPNRVTNQPQHF

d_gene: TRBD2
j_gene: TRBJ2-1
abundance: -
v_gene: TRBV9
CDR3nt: TGTGCCAGCAGCGTAGTACTAGGATTGGGCAGCGGGGATGAGCAGTTCTTC
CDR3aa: CASSVVLGLGSGDEQFF

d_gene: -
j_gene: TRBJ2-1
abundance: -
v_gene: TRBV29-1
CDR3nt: TGCAGCGTTCCCCACCCGGGATCGAATGAGCAGTTCTTC
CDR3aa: CSVPHPGSNEQFF

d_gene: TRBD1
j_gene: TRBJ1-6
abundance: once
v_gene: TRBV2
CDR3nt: TGTGCCAGCAGTAGAGGGGGCAATTCACCCCTCCACTTT
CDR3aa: CASSRGGNSPLHF